This T cell receptor (beta chain) originates from a study of blood T cell repertoires in COVID-19. The wider study: Spain, Italy and the United States supplied samples that represented acute and convalescent COVID-19.

Per the authors' pipeline: Counts of nucleated cells, estimated from reference gene primer amplification, were obtained. The repertoire was sequenced with immunoSEQ multiplex PCR; TCRdb's copy has only in-frame clones and lacks some. From that table come the V and J calls and clone size; the DNA was used to work out D and trimming. This table holds 350,000 to 450,000 clones, roughly 92% found once. Germline V gene data show CDR1 as MDHEN and CDR2 as SYDVKM. Trimming removed 5 bases at V and 5 bases at J, with 15 bases between. The CDR3 loop spans 14 amino acids. The sequenced material came from PBMCs or T cells enriched from blood (not recorded which). This receptor was taken from a woman between 40 and 50 years old who had been exposed to COVID-19. The chain uses TRBV28 and TRBJ1-1, with TRBD1 as a possible D gene (5 bases). The CDR3 DNA follows: TGTGCCAGCAGTCGCCGGGACTTAAGGACTGAAGCTTTCTTT. This sequence encodes CASSRRDLRTEAFF.